This T cell receptor beta chain comes out of a study of blood T cell repertoires in COVID-19. The CDR3 has 11 amino acids. Trimming pared 6 bases from V and 2 bases from J, leaving 7 bases between. In germline, CDR1 is DFQATT, CDR2 SNEGSKA (reference sequence). Using immunoSEQ multiplex PCR, the repertoire was profiled, and TCRdb retains in-frame clones only, with some absent. The table records about 180,000 clones, about 91% of them present only once. Sequenced material: peripheral blood. V is TRBV20-1 and J is TRBJ2-5; the D is unclear. The sequence was collected from a woman aged 25 to 39 with acute or convalescent COVID-19. This CDR3 reads CSAESQETQYF. The DNA of the CDR3 is TGCAGTGCCGAGAGTCAAGAGACCCAGTACTTC.